This entry lists 20 T cell receptor beta chains sequenced from one sample in a study of blood T cell repertoires in COVID-19. The table came from immunoSEQ multiplex PCR; TCRdb's copy has only in-frame clones and leaves some out. The data show more than 200,000 clones, with roughly 84% seen just once and about 4.5% held by the top ten. The material sequenced was peripheral blood. The origin of the receptors is a man between 45 and 60 years old with active or convalescent COVID-19.

In DNA, the CDR3 is TGTGCCATCAGTGACCAGACTAAGACAGGGTGGTATGGCTACACCTTC. Translation gives CAISDQTKTGWYGYTF. This sequence joins TRBV10-3 and TRBJ1-2; 7 bases map to TRBD1. CDR3 length: 16 residues. Germline trimming cut 3 bases from V and 5 bases from J; bases unmatched to any gene: 12. CDR1 and CDR2 (germline): ENHRY, SYGVKD.

The rearrangement links TRBV25-1 to TRBJ2-3, with a possible D match to TRBD2 (6 bases). Trimming took 8 bases from V and 3 from J, leaving 12 bases between them. Germline CDR1 is MGHDK and CDR2 is SYGVNS. There are 13 residues in the CDR3. Here the CDR3 reads CASSHAGTDTQYF. As DNA, the CDR3 is TGTGCCAGCTCCCACGCGGGGACAGATACGCAGTATTTT. Supplemented by reference TRBV25-1 and TRBJ2-3, the full variable domain reads EADIYQTPRYLVIGTGKKITLECSQTMGHDKMYWYQQDPGMELHLIHYSYGVNSTEKGDLSSESTVSRIRTEHFPLTLESARPSHTSQYLCASSHAGTDTQYFGPGTRLTVL.

The gene calls are TRBV18 and TRBJ2-5; D remains unclear. The CDR3 runs 14 residues. V dropped 1 base and J dropped 9 bases, with 15 bases sitting between them. Germline CDR1 KGHSH, CDR2 LQKENI. DNA of the CDR3: TGTGCCAGCTCACCACAAACTGTAGAGGTGTCCCAGTACTTC. Residues: CASSPQTVEVSQYF.

The chain employs TRBV12-3 or TRBV12-4 and TRBJ2-1; the D gene is possibly TRBD1 (5 bases). The germline V and J ends were trimmed by 3 bases and 12 bases, with 15 bases remaining between them. This CDR3 has 13 residues. In nucleotides, the CDR3 is TGTGCCAGCAGTTTCGGGCAGGGTGTGGGGCAGTTCTTC. Residues: CASSFGQGVGQFF.

This clone occurred once. The J gene is TRBJ2-1, the V gene TRBV7-6; the match to TRBD2 covers 10 bases. J lost 4 bases, V lost 6 bases, and 9 bases had no gene match. CDR3 size: 16 residues. Looked up from germline, CDR1 is SGHVS and CDR2 is FNYEAQ. DNA of the CDR3: TGTGCCAGCAGGGGCGGGACTAGCGAGACTTACAATGAGCAGTTCTTC. It specifies CASRGGTSETYNEQFF.

The rearrangement joins TRBV15 to TRBJ2-1, with TRBD2 matching 11 bases. The CDR3 totals 15 residues. The junction had 6 bases not matched to a gene; V was cut back by 1 base and J by 10 bases. Germline V gene data show CDR1 as LNHNV and CDR2 as YYDKDF (reference sequence). CDR3 sequence: CATSRALAGAQEQFF. CDR3 DNA sequence: TGTGCCACCAGCAGAGCACTAGCGGGGGCCCAAGAGCAGTTCTTC.

This chain uses TRBV7-3 with TRBJ2-3; D possibly corresponds to TRBD2 (7 bases). The CDR3 is 14 amino acids. V dropped 9 bases and J dropped 2 bases, with 15 bases sitting between them. Germline lookup yields CDR1 SGHTA and CDR2 FQGTGA. The CDR3 loop reads CASSRAGATDTQYF. CDR3 nucleotides: TGTGCCAGTAGTAGGGCGGGGGCCACAGATACGCAGTATTTT.

The rearrangement joins TRBV30 to TRBJ1-5; no definite D call. Between the trimmed V and J ends, which lost 3 bases and 7 bases, there was a span of 16 bases. The germline V gene encodes CDR1 GTSNPN and CDR2 SVGIG (reference sequence). The CDR3 consists of 14 residues. CDR3 sequence reads: CAWSLLGRYQPQHF. The DNA for the CDR3 is TGTGCCTGGAGCCTACTCGGGAGGTACCAGCCCCAGCATTTT. The whole variable domain, filled in from reference TRBV30 and TRBJ1-5, reads SQTIHQWPATLVQPVGSPLSLECTVEGTSNPNLYWYRQAAGRGLQLLFYSVGIGQISSEVPQNLSASRPQDRQFILSSKKLLLSDSGFYLCAWSLLGRYQPQHFGDGTRLSIL.

The chain carries TRBV4-3 and TRBJ2-5, with D maybe TRBD2 (5 bases). V shed 4 bases and J shed 1 base, with 13 bases lying between them. The length of the CDR3 is 15 residues. Germline lookup yields CDR1 LGHNA and CDR2 YSLEER. The CDR3 nucleotides read TGCGCCAGCAGCCCCGAGGGCACGTCCCAAGAGACCCAGTACTTC. Protein: CASSPEGTSQETQYF.

The genes are TRBV28 and TRBJ1-2; tentatively, D is TRBD1 (5 bases). Germline V CDR1 and CDR2: MDHEN, SYDVKM. V was cut by 1 base and J by 4 bases, with 13 bases left in between. There are 15 residues in the CDR3. This CDR3 reads CASSLSGQGGYGYTF. The CDR3 region has the DNA TGTGCCAGCAGTTTATCCGGGCAGGGTGGCTATGGCTACACCTTC.

V usage is TRBV3-1 (or the pseudogene TRBV3-2) and J usage is TRBJ2-1, with D tentatively TRBD1 (6 bases). CDR3 size: 15 residues. Germline-derived CDR1 and CDR2 are LGHDT and YNNKEL (reference sequence). Trimming pared 5 bases from V and 5 bases from J, leaving 16 bases between. CDR3 DNA: TGTGCCAGCAGCAAGACCGGGACATATAACAATGAGCAGTTCTTC. The encoded protein is CASSKTGTYNNEQFF.

This clone has only one observation. The same CDR3 can be traced to other DNA sequences in this sample. This chain uses TRBV6-5 with TRBJ1-1, with D tentatively TRBD1 (6 bases). V lost 3 bases and J lost 5, with 10 bases in between. This CDR3 comprises 13 residues. Germline CDR1 reads MNHEY; CDR2 reads SVGAGI. This CDR3 is CASSYSRGTEAFF. CDR3 DNA sequence: TGTGCCAGCAGTTATAGCAGGGGAACTGAAGCTTTCTTT.

This clone was seen a handful of times. This rearrangement joins TRBV29-1 to TRBJ1-4, with 8 positions matching TRBD1. This CDR3 comprises 13 residues. The germline V gene encodes CDR1 SQVTM and CDR2 ANQGSEA. Germline trimming cut 7 bases from V and 8 bases from J; bases unmatched to any gene: 9. The CDR3 protein is CSARQGREEKLFF. The CDR3 coding sequence is TGCAGCGCCCGACAGGGGCGGGAAGAAAAACTGTTTTTT. Full variable domain (remainder filled in from reference TRBV29-1 and TRBJ1-4): SAVISQKPSRDICQRGTSLTIQCQVDSQVTMMFWYRQQPGQSLTLIATANQGSEATYESGFVIDKFPISRPNLTFSTLTVSNMSPEDSSIYLCSARQGREEKLFFGSGTQLSVL.

Note on this clone: A junction boundary mismatches the germline segment, possibly from a read error. The chain employs TRBV14 and TRBJ2-1; D is unresolved. Germline CDR1 and CDR2: SGHDN and FVKESK. This CDR3 region has 15 residues. The chain's CDR3 is CASSQVRLTYNGQFF. The CDR3 DNA follows: TGTGCCAGCAGCCAAGTACGACTTACCTACAATGGGCAGTTCTTC. Full variable domain (missing parts from reference TRBV14 and TRBJ2-1): EAGVTQFPSHSVIEKGQTVTLRCDPISGHDNLYWYRRVMGKEIKFLLHFVKESKQDESGMPNNRFLAERTGGTYSTLKVQPAELEDSGVYFCASSQVRLTYNGQFFGPGTRLTVL.

The genes are TRBV11-3 and TRBJ2-2, with D maybe TRBD2 (7 bases). V gave up 5 bases and J gave up 4 bases, with 20 bases separating them. The germline V gene has CDR1 SGHNT and CDR2 YENEEA. This CDR3 comprises 17 residues. The CDR3 bases are TGTGCCAGCAGCCCTAGGGGCAGGGGAGGGGCCACCGGGGAGCTGTTTTTT. Translated: CASSPRGRGGATGELFF.

The V call is TRBV4-1, the J call TRBJ2-3; D is uncertain. Germline CDR1 is MGHRA and CDR2 is YSYEKL. The CDR3 runs to 16 residues. Trimming stripped 2 bases from V and 4 bases from J, with 16 bases between. CDR3 protein: CASSQMNLISADTQYF. CDR3 coding DNA: TGCGCCAGCAGCCAAATGAACCTGATATCGGCAGATACGCAGTATTTT.

The chain couples TRBV28 to TRBJ1-2; D not resolved. CDR3 size: 12 residues. Between the trimmed V and J ends, which lost 10 bases and 4 bases, there was a span of 13 bases. The germline CDR1 and CDR2 sequences are MDHEN and SYDVKM. In DNA, the CDR3 is TGTGCCACTTCTAACCTGATCTATGGCTACACCTTC. The encoded protein is CATSNLIYGYTF.

This sequence joins TRBV9 and TRBJ1-4, with a weak D call TRBD1 (6 bases). Trimming removed 0 bases at V and 0 bases at J, with 12 bases between. CDR1 SGDLS and CDR2 YYNGEE come from the germline V gene. This CDR3 region has 17 residues. The CDR3 nucleotides are TGTGCCAGCAGCGTAGCCTCACAGGGCGCAACTAATGAAAAACTGTTTTTT. Protein product: CASSVASQGATNEKLFF.

The chain combines TRBV19 with TRBJ2-7; 9 bases align to TRBD2. Trimming at V came to 9 bases and at J to 5 bases, leaving 8 bases not matched to a gene. The CDR3 totals 13 residues. The germline gives CDR1 LNHDA, CDR2 SQIVND (reference sequence). Written as DNA, the CDR3 is TGTGCCAGAGATCCTAGCGGGGAGCACGAGCAGTACTTC. This gives the protein CARDPSGEHEQYF.

This clone was seen once. The gene calls are TRBV5-1 and TRBJ2-7; perhaps TRBD1 as D (5 bases). V was shortened by 1 base and J by 4 bases, with 9 bases between the two germline ends. The length of the CDR3 is 13 residues. Germline values: CDR1 SGHRS, CDR2 YFSETQ. The CDR3 DNA reads as TGCGCCAGCAGCTTGTTTCAGGGATACGAGCAGTACTTC. Residues: CASSLFQGYEQYF.